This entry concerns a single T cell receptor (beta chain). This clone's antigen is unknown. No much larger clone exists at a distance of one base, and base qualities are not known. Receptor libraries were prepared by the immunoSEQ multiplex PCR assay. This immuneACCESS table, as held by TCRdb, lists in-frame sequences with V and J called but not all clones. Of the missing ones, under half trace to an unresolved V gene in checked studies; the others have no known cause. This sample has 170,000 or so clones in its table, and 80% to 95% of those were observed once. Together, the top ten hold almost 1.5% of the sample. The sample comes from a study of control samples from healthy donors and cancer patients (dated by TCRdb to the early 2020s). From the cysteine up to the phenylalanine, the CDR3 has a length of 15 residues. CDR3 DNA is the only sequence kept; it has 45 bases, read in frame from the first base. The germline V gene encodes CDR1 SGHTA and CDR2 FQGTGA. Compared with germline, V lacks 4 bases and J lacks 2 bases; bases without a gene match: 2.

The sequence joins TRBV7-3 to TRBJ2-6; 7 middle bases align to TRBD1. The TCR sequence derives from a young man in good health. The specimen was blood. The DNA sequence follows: TGTGCCAGCAGCTCCGACAGGGCTGGGGCCAACGTCCTGACTTTC. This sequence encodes CASSSDRAGANVLTF. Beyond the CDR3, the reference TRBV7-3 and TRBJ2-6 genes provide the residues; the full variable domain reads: GAGVSQTPSNKVTEKGKYVELRCDPISGHTALYWYRQSLGQGPEFLIYFQGTGAADDSGLPNDRFFAVRPEGSVSTLKIQRTERGDSAVYLCASSSDRAGANVLTFGAGSRLTVL.